Shown below are 21 T cell receptor beta chains from a single sample sequenced in a study of T cells in Graves' hyperthyroidism and ophthalmopathy. The source material, RNA transcripts, was used to amplify TCR beta CDR3 regions. HTBI primers were employed in a first-round RT-PCR of the TCR CDR3. TCRdb analysed the multiplex PCR reads with MiXCR anew, one entry per CDR3 protein. The sample has about 350,000 distinct CDR3 sequences, 14% seen once. Sequencing was performed on blood. The receptor set was obtained from a woman in her thirties with Graves' hyperthyroidism.

This clonotype appeared a few times. The gene calls are TRBV6-2 or TRBV6-3 and TRBJ1-1, with D hard to call. Germline CDR1 reads MNHEY; CDR2 reads SVGEGT. The CDR3 is 15 amino acids. Deletions cut 0 bases from V and 3 bases from J, with 11 bases between. CDR3: CASSYSLTGDTEAFF. For the CDR3, the DNA is TGTGCCAGCAGTTACTCATTGACGGGAGACACTGAAGCTTTCTTT.

The rearrangement links TRBV6-2 or TRBV6-3 to TRBJ2-5; D remains ambiguous. The CDR3 is 15 residues long. V gave up 3 bases and J gave up 3 bases, with 14 bases separating them. Per the germline V gene, CDR1 is MNHEY and CDR2 is SVGEGT. CDR3 in DNA: TGTGCCAGCAGTTATCTGCCAGGAAAAAAAGAGACCCAGTACTTC. Translation: CASSYLPGKKETQYF.

This clonotype was seen ten or more times. The chain has TRBV20-1 and TRBJ2-7; 10 nucleotides line up with TRBD1. Germline V gene data show CDR1 as DFQATT and CDR2 as SNEGSKA (reference sequence). The CDR3 extends over 14 amino acids. J gave up 2 bases and V 7 bases, and 8 bases lay outside the gene matches. CDR3 in DNA: TGCAGTGTCCCCCGGGACAGGGGTCCCTACGAGCAGTACTTC. Translation: CSVPRDRGPYEQYF.

This clonotype was seen ten or more times. J is TRBJ2-1 and V is TRBV6-2 or TRBV6-3, with a weak D call TRBD2 (5 bases). The V end was cut by 5 bases, the J end by 4 bases, with 9 bases between. This CDR3 has 13 residues. Germline loops: CDR1 MNHEY, CDR2 SVGEGT. CDR3 protein: CASSPTGYNEQFF. CDR3 DNA sequence: TGTGCCAGCAGTCCTACGGGGTACAATGAGCAGTTCTTC.

This clonotype was seen many times. The chain uses TRBV7-8 and TRBJ2-5; the match to TRBD1 covers 7 bases. V trimming: 6 bases; J trimming: 3 bases; junction bases outside the gene matches: 13. This CDR3 comprises 16 residues. CDR1 and CDR2 from the germline V gene are SGHVS and FQNEAQ. The chain's CDR3 is CASREDRRSIKETQYF. The CDR3 DNA reads as TGTGCCAGCAGAGAGGACAGGAGATCGATAAAAGAGACCCAGTACTTC.

The table lists this clonotype with many counts. V is TRBV28 and J is TRBJ1-5, with no clear D. The CDR3 covers 13 residues. Germline CDR1 MDHEN, CDR2 SYDVKM. V gave up 5 bases and J gave up 6 bases, with 11 bases separating them. The CDR3 protein is CASSPLWGQPQHF. The CDR3 DNA is TGTGCCAGCAGTCCGTTATGGGGTCAGCCCCAGCATTTT.

The sample holds many counts of this clonotype. The J gene is TRBJ2-7, the V gene TRBV24-1, with D unresolved. Germline V lookup: CDR1 KGHDR, CDR2 SFDVKD. The CDR3 runs 14 residues. The V end lost 2 bases, the J end lost 5 bases, and 12 bases lay between the germline ends. CDR3 DNA: TGTGCCACCAGTGATTCGGTGGTTTCCCACGAGCAGTACTTC. Protein sequence: CATSDSVVSHEQYF.

This clonotype was seen more than once but under ten times. V gene TRBV20-1 combines with J gene TRBJ1-6, with a possible D match to TRBD1 (5 bases). Trimming shortened V by 0 bases and J by 9 bases, and 18 bases separated the two germline ends. Germline CDR1 reads DFQATT; CDR2 reads SNEGSKA (reference sequence). This CDR3 spans 16 amino acids. For the CDR3, the DNA is TGCAGTGCTAGAGATGCTAGGACCGGGACCGCTTCACCCCTCCACTTT. Its protein is CSARDARTGTASPLHF.

This clonotype has more than one count but fewer than ten. This rearrangement joins TRBV19 to TRBJ2-6, with D perhaps TRBD2 (6 bases). From germline, CDR1 is LNHDA and CDR2 SQIVND (reference sequence). This CDR3 has 18 residues. V lost 7 bases and J 2 bases, leaving 21 bases between the germline ends. The CDR3 DNA is TGTGCCAGTACCCCGCGGGAATGGGGAACGCCTGGGGCCAACGTCCTGACTTTC. Translated: CASTPREWGTPGANVLTF. The full variable domain, completed using reference TRBV19 and TRBJ2-6, is DGGITQSPKYLFRKEGQNVTLSCEQNLNHDAMYWYRQDPGQGLRLIYYSQIVNDFQKGDIAEGYSVSREKKESFPLTVTSAQKNPTAFYLCASTPREWGTPGANVLTFGAGSRLTVL.

The chain employs TRBV28 and TRBJ1-2; tentatively, D is TRBD1 (6 bases). Between the trimmed V and J ends, which lost 3 bases and 5 bases, there was a span of 13 bases. CDR1 MDHEN and CDR2 SYDVKM come from the germline V gene. The CDR3 loop spans 14 amino acids. The CDR3: CASSFAGAMYGYTF. As DNA, the CDR3 is TGTGCCAGCAGTTTTGCAGGGGCCATGTATGGCTACACCTTC.

This clonotype was picked up many times. The chain has TRBV28 and TRBJ2-5; D gene uncertain. The V and J ends lost 5 bases and 1 base respectively, with 14 bases between them. The length of the CDR3 is 15 residues. Germline CDR1 reads MDHEN; CDR2 reads SYDVKM. The CDR3 DNA follows: TGTGCCAGCAGTCCCCTCGGCCAACCCCAAGAGACCCAGTACTTC. It encodes CASSPLGQPQETQYF.

This clonotype was counted many times. The chain is built from TRBV30 and TRBJ2-7; weak D call: TRBD2 (6 bases). V gave up 2 bases and J gave up 6 bases, with 14 bases separating them. Germline assignment: CDR1 GTSNPN and CDR2 SVGIG (reference sequence). The CDR3 has 13 amino acids. Written as DNA, the CDR3 is TGTGCCTGGAGTACGTCGGGAGCATTCGAGCAGTACTTC. Translation: CAWSTSGAFEQYF.

In this sample, this clonotype turned up a few times. This chain uses TRBV29-1 with TRBJ2-6, with D hard to call. Trimming removed 0 bases from V and 1 base from J, with 13 bases in between. CDR3 size: 17 residues. Germline values: CDR1 SQVTM, CDR2 ANQGSEA. The CDR3 reads CSVEELRTLSGANVLTF. The CDR3 DNA follows: TGCAGCGTTGAAGAATTGCGAACTCTATCTGGGGCCAACGTCCTGACTTTC. The full variable domain, in which reference TRBV29-1 and TRBJ2-6 provide the parts outside the CDR3, is SAVISQKPSRDICQRGTSLTIQCQVDSQVTMMFWYRQQPGQSLTLIATANQGSEATYESGFVIDKFPISRPNLTFSTLTVSNMSPEDSSIYLCSVEELRTLSGANVLTFGAGSRLTVL.

This clonotype was seen many times. This chain connects TRBV11-2 to TRBJ2-7; D call uncertain. Trimming stripped 5 bases from V and 6 bases from J, with 8 bases between. The CDR3 consists of 11 residues. Germline values: CDR1 SGHAT, CDR2 FQNNGV. In nucleotides, the CDR3 is TGTGCCAGCAGCCCTAGTCTCGAGCAGTACTTC. Its protein is CASSPSLEQYF.

V gene TRBV19 combines with J gene TRBJ2-5, with D uncertain. Looked up from germline, CDR1 is LNHDA and CDR2 is SQIVND (reference sequence). CDR3 length: 13 amino acids. V was trimmed by 4 bases and J by 3 bases, leaving 9 bases between them. In DNA, the CDR3 is TGTGCCAGTAGTACGACTTCTGAAGAGACCCAGTACTTC. Translation: CASSTTSEETQYF.

The chain is built from TRBV27 and TRBJ1-2, with D perhaps matching TRBD1 (5 bases). V gave up 0 bases and J gave up 7 bases, with 18 bases separating them. Germline V CDR1 and CDR2: MNHEY, SMNVEV (reference sequence). This CDR3 spans 16 amino acids. The CDR3 reads CASSLSVPQAGGGYTF. The CDR3 DNA is TGTGCCAGCAGTTTATCGGTCCCACAAGCGGGGGGTGGCTACACCTTC.

The rearrangement uses TRBV28 and TRBJ1-5; 8 bases agree with TRBD1. The V and J ends lost 9 bases and 7 bases, in that order; junction bases with no gene match: 8. The V gene's germline CDR1 is MDHEN and CDR2 SYDVKM. The CDR3 loop spans 13 amino acids. CDR3: CASHDRGGQPQHF. The CDR3 nucleotides are TGTGCCAGTCATGACAGGGGAGGGCAGCCCCAGCATTTT.

This clonotype was counted many times. The chain is built from TRBV20-1 and TRBJ2-1; 11 bases are a match to TRBD2. CDR1 DFQATT and CDR2 SNEGSKA come from the germline V gene (reference sequence). The CDR3 extends over 15 amino acids. The V and J ends lost 5 bases and 7 bases, in that order; junction bases with no gene match: 10. The CDR3 sequence is CSAGSGRAWDNEQFF. The CDR3 DNA sequence: TGCAGTGCTGGTAGCGGGAGGGCCTGGGATAATGAGCAGTTCTTC.

This clonotype was detected a few times. This CDR3 is missing its conserved last phenylalanine or tryptophan, likely due to a read error. The V call is TRBV20-1, the J call TRBJ1-1; the D is unclear. Germline assignment: CDR1 DFQATT and CDR2 SNEGSKA (reference sequence). The CDR3 consists of 11 residues. The ends were cut back, 7 bases at V and 4 bases at J, with 10 bases in the middle. This CDR3 reads CSVLHVTEAFS. The CDR3 DNA sequence: TGCAGTGTCCTACACGTCACTGAAGCTTTCTCT.

This clonotype was picked up a small number of times. The chain employs TRBV19 and TRBJ2-2, with TRBD1 matching over 8 bases. Germline V gives CDR1 LNHDA, CDR2 SQIVND (reference sequence). The V segment lost 3 bases and the J segment 0 bases; nucleotides outside the gene matches: 3. CDR3 length: 16 amino acids. CDR3 amino acids: CASSIRTGSNTGELFF. The CDR3 DNA reads as TGTGCCAGTAGTATCCGGACAGGGTCGAACACCGGGGAGCTGTTTTTT.

In its sample, this clonotype was seen many times. The V gene is TRBV28, the J gene TRBJ1-1; 8 positions match TRBD1. The CDR3 sequence is 15 residues long. The junction had 5 bases not matched to a gene; V was cut back by 5 bases and J by 0 bases. Germline values: CDR1 MDHEN, CDR2 SYDVKM. The CDR3 nucleotides read TGTGCCAGCAGTATCCGGACAGGGATGAACACTGAAGCTTTCTTT. Its protein is CASSIRTGMNTEAFF.